The clone carrying this T cell receptor beta chain showed up just once. The target antigen is unknown. V shed 4 bases and J 8 bases; nucleotides not matched to a gene: 7. This CDR3 has 15 residues. CDR1 is MGHRA, CDR2 YSYEKL, per germline. The data belong to a study of cytomegalovirus exposure and HLA in healthy donors. Study details: Genetic ancestry analysis placed approximately 79% of the 300 to 500 donors that were genotyped in the Caucasian-associated cluster.

Participants comprised healthy donors of bone marrow. Broader study findings: Researchers reported from a later analysis that most CMV-associated TCR beta chains appeared HLA-restricted. There were some public TCRs occurring in many donors, but most TCR sequences were rare.

A multiplex PCR was run with 60 Vbeta primers and 13 Jbeta primers. The method was immunoSEQ multiplex PCR; TCRdb's version includes in-frame clones alone and lacks a portion of them. The sample has 150,000 to 200,000 clones, about 81% seen once. Sequences were obtained from PBMCs. V and J are TRBV4-1 and TRBJ2-1, with TRBD1 identical over 11 bases. The sequence came from a woman aged 18 to 35 in good health and CMV-seronegative. The CDR3 loop is CASSLRTGGLDEQFF. Here the CDR3 DNA reads TGCGCCAGCAGCCTCCGGACAGGGGGCTTAGATGAGCAGTTCTTC.